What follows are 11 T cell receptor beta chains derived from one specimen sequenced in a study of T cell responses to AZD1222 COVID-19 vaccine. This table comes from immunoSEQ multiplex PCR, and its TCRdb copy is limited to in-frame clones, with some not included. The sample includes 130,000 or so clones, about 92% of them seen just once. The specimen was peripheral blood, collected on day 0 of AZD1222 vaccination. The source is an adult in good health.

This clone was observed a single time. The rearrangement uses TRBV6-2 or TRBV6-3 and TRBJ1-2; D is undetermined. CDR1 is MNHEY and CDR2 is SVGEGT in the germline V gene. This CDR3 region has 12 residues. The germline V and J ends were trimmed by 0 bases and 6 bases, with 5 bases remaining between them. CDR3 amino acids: CASSYSEDGYTF. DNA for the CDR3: TGTGCCAGCAGTTACTCGGAGGATGGCTACACCTTC.

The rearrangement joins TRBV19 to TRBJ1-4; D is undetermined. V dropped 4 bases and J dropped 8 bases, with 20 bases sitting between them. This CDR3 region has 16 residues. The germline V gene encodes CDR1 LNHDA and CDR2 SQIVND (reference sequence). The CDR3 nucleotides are TGTGCCAGTAGTACGTTTCGGCGACCGTTAGCGGAAAAACTGTTTTTT. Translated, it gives CASSTFRRPLAEKLFF. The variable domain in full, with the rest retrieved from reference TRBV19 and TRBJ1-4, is DGGITQSPKYLFRKEGQNVTLSCEQNLNHDAMYWYRQDPGQGLRLIYYSQIVNDFQKGDIAEGYSVSREKKESFPLTVTSAQKNPTAFYLCASSTFRRPLAEKLFFGSGTQLSVL.

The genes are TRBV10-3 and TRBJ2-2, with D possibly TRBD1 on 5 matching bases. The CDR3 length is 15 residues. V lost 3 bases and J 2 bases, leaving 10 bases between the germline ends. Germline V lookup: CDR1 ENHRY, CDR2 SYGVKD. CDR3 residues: CAISDSGPNTGELFF. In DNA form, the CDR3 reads TGTGCCATCAGTGATTCAGGGCCAAACACCGGGGAGCTGTTTTTT.

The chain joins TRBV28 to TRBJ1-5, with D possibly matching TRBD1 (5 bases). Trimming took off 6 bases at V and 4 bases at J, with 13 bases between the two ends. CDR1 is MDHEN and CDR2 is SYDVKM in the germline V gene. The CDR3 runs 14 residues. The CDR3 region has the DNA TGTGCCAGCAGGGTGCCGGGGGGGAATCAGCCCCAGCATTTT. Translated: CASRVPGGNQPQHF.

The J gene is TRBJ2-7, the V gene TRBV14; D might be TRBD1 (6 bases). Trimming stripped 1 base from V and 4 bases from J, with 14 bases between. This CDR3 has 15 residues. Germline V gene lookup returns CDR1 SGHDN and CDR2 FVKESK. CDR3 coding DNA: TGTGCCAGCAGCCAAGGGGGGCTGGCCCTATACGAGCAGTACTTC. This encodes CASSQGGLALYEQYF. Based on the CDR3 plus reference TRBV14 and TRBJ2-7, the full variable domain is EAGVTQFPSHSVIEKGQTVTLRCDPISGHDNLYWYRRVMGKEIKFLLHFVKESKQDESGMPNNRFLAERTGGTYSTLKVQPAELEDSGVYFCASSQGGLALYEQYFGPGTRLTVT.

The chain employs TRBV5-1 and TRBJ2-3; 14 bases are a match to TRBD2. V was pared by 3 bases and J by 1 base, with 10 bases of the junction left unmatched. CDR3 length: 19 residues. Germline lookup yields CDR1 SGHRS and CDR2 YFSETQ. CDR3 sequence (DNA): TGCGCCAGCAGCTCCCTGACTAGCGGGGGGGCGTTTGGCACAGATACGCAGTATTTT. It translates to CASSSLTSGGAFGTDTQYF.

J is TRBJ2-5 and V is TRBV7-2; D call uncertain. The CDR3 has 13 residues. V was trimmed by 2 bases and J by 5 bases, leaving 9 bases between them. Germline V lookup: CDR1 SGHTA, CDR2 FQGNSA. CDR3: CASSLTAGETQYF. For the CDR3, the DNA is TGTGCCAGCAGCTTAACTGCCGGGGAGACCCAGTACTTC.

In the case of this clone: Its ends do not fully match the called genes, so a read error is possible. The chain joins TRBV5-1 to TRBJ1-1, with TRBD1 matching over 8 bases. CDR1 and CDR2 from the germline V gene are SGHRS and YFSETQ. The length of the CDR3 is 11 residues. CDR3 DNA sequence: TGCGCCAGCAGCTTGGACCAGGGACAGGCGTTT. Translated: CASSLDQGQAF.

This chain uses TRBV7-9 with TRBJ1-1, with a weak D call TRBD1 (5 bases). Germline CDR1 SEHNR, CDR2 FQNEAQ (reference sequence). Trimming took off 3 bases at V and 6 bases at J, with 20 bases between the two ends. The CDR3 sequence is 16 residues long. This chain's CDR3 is CASSFVAGPPVAEAFF. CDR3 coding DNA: TGTGCCAGCAGCTTCGTTGCAGGGCCCCCGGTGGCTGAAGCTTTCTTT.

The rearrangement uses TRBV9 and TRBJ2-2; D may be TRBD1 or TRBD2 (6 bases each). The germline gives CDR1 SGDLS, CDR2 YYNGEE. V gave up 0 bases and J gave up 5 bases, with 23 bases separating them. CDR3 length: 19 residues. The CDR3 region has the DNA TGTGCCAGCAGCGTAGCTGCATTGACTTACCGAGGGGGGACCGGGGAGCTGTTTTTT. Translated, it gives CASSVAALTYRGGTGELFF.

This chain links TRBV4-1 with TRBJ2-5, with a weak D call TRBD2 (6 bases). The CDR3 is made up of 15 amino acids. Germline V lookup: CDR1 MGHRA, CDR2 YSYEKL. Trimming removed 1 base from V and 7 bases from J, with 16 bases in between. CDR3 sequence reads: CASSQVTVAGGTQYF. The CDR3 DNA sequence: TGCGCCAGCAGCCAAGTGACAGTGGCCGGGGGGACCCAGTACTTC.